The rows below give T cell receptor beta chains drawn from one sample of a study of blood T cell repertoires in COVID-19. Libraries were prepared by immunoSEQ multiplex PCR; TCRdb keeps only in-frame clonotypes and omits some of them. The sample includes tens of thousands of clones, roughly 83% of them seen just once. Sequencing used peripheral blood. The receptors were sampled from a man in his 70s with acute or convalescent COVID-19. Each CDR3 is given with its conserved first and last residue. The order of the fields is V gene, D gene, clone size, J gene, CDR3 DNA, CDR3 protein. D genes are given only for firm matches. A clone size is listed for some rows: how often the clone was seen (once, few, many), or a class if it is expanded.

>TRBV5-5|TRBD1|-|TRBJ1-4
TGTGCCAGCAGCCAGGGACAGGGTAATGAAAAACTGTTTTTT
CASSQGQGNEKLFF
>TRBV5-1|TRBD1|-|TRBJ2-3
TGCGCCAGCAGCTTGACCGACAGGGCCACAGATACGCAGTATTTT
CASSLTDRATDTQYF
>TRBV19|-|-|TRBJ2-1
TGTGCCAGTATTGCCCCCGCTGAGAATGAGCAGTTCTTC
CASIAPAENEQFF
>TRBV4-2|TRBD2|-|TRBJ2-1
TGTGCCAGCAGCCAAGTATGGGGAGCGGGAGAAGACAATGAGCAGTTCTTC
CASSQVWGAGEDNEQFF
>TRBV9|TRBD2|-|TRBJ2-7
TGTGCCAGCAGCGTAGCGGCTAGCGGGACCCACGAGCAGTACTTC
CASSVAASGTHEQYF
>TRBV5-1|TRBD2|-|TRBJ2-1
TGCGCCAGCAGCTCTGGACTAGCGGGAGGGCCTAGGGGCAATGAGCAGTTCTTC
CASSSGLAGGPRGNEQFF
>TRBV29-1|TRBD2|-|TRBJ2-1
TGCAGCGTGGTAGGGAGGGCGGACAATGAGCAGTTCTTC
CSVVGRADNEQFF
>TRBV9|TRBD1|-|TRBJ1-2
TGTGCCAGCAGTGGACTCGACAGGGTTTATGGCTACACCTTC
CASSGLDRVYGYTF
>TRBV5-6|-|-|TRBJ2-3
TGTGCCAGCAGCTTAACCCTAATGGATACGCAGTATTTT
CASSLTLMDTQYF
>TRBV15|-|-|TRBJ2-7
TGTGCCACCAGCAGAGATTCGTACGAGCAGTACTTC
CATSRDSYEQYF
>TRBV27|TRBD1|once|TRBJ1-4
TGTGCCAGCAGTTGGGACAGTTTTGGGGAAAAACTGTTTTTT
CASSWDSFGEKLFF
>TRBV29-1|TRBD2|-|TRBJ2-3
TGCAGCGCTTCTGACGGGAGGGGCACAGATACGCAGTATTTT
CSASDGRGTDTQYF
>TRBV7-2|-|-|TRBJ2-7
TGTGCCAGCAGCTTAACTCGATACGAGCAGTACTTC
CASSLTRYEQYF
>TRBV11-2|TRBD1|-|TRBJ2-2
TGTGCCAGCAGCCTCCTACAGGGGACGGCCACCGGGGAGCTGTTTTTT
CASSLLQGTATGELFF
>TRBV5-6|-|-|TRBJ1-2
TGTGCCAGCAGCTTCTTGGACAAGGCCCTGAGAGGCTACACCTTC
CASSFLDKALRGYTF
>TRBV28|-|-|TRBJ2-1
TGTGCCAGCAGTTTCCCACGACTAGATTCTTTGGGCCCCTACAATGAGCAGTTCTTC
CASSFPRLDSLGPYNEQFF
>TRBV10-3|-|-|TRBJ2-7
TGTGCCATCAGTCAACTAGGGATCTACGAGCAGTACTTC
CAISQLGIYEQYF
>TRBV5-4|-|-|TRBJ1-1
TGTGCCAGCAGCTCCCCCGGCCGGGCGGGGAACACTGAAGCTTTCTTT
CASSSPGRAGNTEAFF
>TRBV7-9|TRBD2|-|TRBJ2-1
TGTGCCAGCAGCTTAAACCCAGCGGGGGCCTCCTACAATGAGCAGTTCTTC
CASSLNPAGASYNEQFF
>TRBV28|-|-|TRBJ2-2
TGTGCAGCTTTGGGCCTTTTCACCGGGGAGCTGTTTTTT
CAALGLFTGELFF
>TRBV15|TRBD1|-|TRBJ1-6
TGTGCCACCAGCAGAGTGGACAGGGGGTCCCAGATCCTTAATTCACCCCTCCACTTT
CATSRVDRGSQILNSPLHF
>TRBV2|TRBD1|-|TRBJ2-5
TGTGCCAGCAGTTCGACAGGGGTGGGAGAGACCCAGTACTTC
CASSSTGVGETQYF
>TRBV27|-|-|TRBJ1-6
TGTGCCAGCAGTTTAGGACTGCGAAATTCACCCCTCCACTTT
CASSLGLRNSPLHF
>TRBV28|-|once|TRBJ1-5
TGTGCCAGCAGTCCGGGGGTGGGACAGCCCCAGCATTTT
CASSPGVGQPQHF
>TRBV29-1|TRBD2|-|TRBJ2-3
TGCAGCGTTGAAGGTGGACTAGGGGCTAGCACAGATACGCAGTATTTT
CSVEGGLGASTDTQYF
>TRBV5-4|TRBD2|-|TRBJ2-5
TGTGCCAGCAGCTTGGCGGGACTAGCGGGGCTGGGGGCCCAGTACTTC
CASSLAGLAGLGAQYF
>TRBV23-1|TRBD2|-|TRBJ2-7
TGCGCCAGCAGTCAAGCTACGGGACTAGCGGGATACGAGCAGTACTTC
CASSQATGLAGYEQYF
>TRBV2|TRBD1|-|TRBJ2-7
TGTGCCAGCAGCCGGGACAGGGTCAACGAGCAGTACTTC
CASSRDRVNEQYF
>TRBV11-2|TRBD1|-|TRBJ1-4
TGTGCCAGCAGCCCTAGGACAGGGGGAGTTGAAAAACTGTTTTTT
CASSPRTGGVEKLFF
>TRBV19|-|-|TRBJ1-5
TGTGCCAGTACCAGGGGAAATCAGCCCCAGCATTTT
CASTRGNQPQHF
>TRBV7-3|-|few|TRBJ1-6
TGTGCCAGCAGCCAGGACATGGGGTCACCCCTCCACTTT
CASSQDMGSPLHF
>TRBV5-6|-|once|TRBJ1-1
TGTGCCAGCAGCTTCGGAACAGTCACTGAAGCTTTCTTT
CASSFGTVTEAFF